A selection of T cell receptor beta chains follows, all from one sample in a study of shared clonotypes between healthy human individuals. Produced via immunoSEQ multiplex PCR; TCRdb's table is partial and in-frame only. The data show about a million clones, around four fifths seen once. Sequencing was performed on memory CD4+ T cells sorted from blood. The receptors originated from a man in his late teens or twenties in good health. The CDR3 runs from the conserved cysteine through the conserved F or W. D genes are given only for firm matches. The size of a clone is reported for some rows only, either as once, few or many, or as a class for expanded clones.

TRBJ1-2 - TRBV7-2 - TGTGCCAGCAGCTTATGGGAGGATGGCTACACCTTC CASSLWEDGYTF
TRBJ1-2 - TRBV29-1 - TGCAGCGTGGATGCGACAGGCCGGGGAGAAGGCTACACCTTC CSVDATGRGEGYTF
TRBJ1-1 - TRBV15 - TGTGCCACCAGCAGTACCCAGGGTATAGGCACTGAAGCTTTCTTT CATSSTQGIGTEAFF
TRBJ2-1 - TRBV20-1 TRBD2 TGCAGTGCTTGGGGACTAAATGAGCAGTTCTTC CSAWGLNEQFF
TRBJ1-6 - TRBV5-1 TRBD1 TGCGCCAGCAGCCGCGAGGACAGGGGGAGGTTTAATTCACCCCTCCACTTT CASSREDRGRFNSPLHF
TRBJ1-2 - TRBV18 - TGTGCCAGCTCAATTTCCGGGACCGATAATAACTATGGCTACACCTTC CASSISGTDNNYGYTF
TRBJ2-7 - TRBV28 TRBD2 TGTGCCAGCAGTCTAGGGACTAACGAGCAGTACTTC CASSLGTNEQYF
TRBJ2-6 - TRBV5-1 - TGCGCCAGCAGCTTAGGCTCTGGGGCCAACGTCCTGACTTTC CASSLGSGANVLTF
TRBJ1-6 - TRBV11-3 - TGTGCCAGCAGCTTAGATCGATTGGGGGCCAGGCCCTATAATTCACCCCTCCACTTT CASSLDRLGARPYNSPLHF
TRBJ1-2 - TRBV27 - TGTGCCAGCAGTCTCCGGGGGTCCTATGGCTACACCTTC CASSLRGSYGYTF
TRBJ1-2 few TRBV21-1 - TGTGGAGGGAGCATAATCTACACCTTC CGGSIIYTF
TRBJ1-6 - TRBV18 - TGTGCCAGCTCACCTGGGGGACCCGAGGTATCACCCCTCCACTTT CASSPGGPEVSPLHF
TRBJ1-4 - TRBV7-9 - TGTGCCAGCAGCTTAGAAGGAACAAGGAATGAAAAACTGTTTTTT CASSLEGTRNEKLFF
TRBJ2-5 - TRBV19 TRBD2 TGTGCCAGTAGTATGGGGACTAGCGGGAGGGTAGAGACCCAGTACTTC CASSMGTSGRVETQYF
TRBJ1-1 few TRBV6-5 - TGTGCCAGCAGGTCAGCGGGGGGCAGCACTGAAGCTTTCTTT CASRSAGGSTEAFF
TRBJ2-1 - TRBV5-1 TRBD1 TGCGCCAGCAGCTTGGCCTGGGGACAGGGGGCTTGGGAGCAGTTCTTC CASSLAWGQGAWEQFF
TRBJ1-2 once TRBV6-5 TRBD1 TGTGCCAGCAGTTACACCGGGACAGGGGTTTATGGCTACACCTTC CASSYTGTGVYGYTF
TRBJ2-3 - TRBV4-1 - TGCGCCAGCAGCCAAGGGGGGTTCCTATCCACAGATACGCAGTATTTT CASSQGGFLSTDTQYF
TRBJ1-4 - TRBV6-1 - TGTGCCAGCATGTCGGGACAAGCTGAAAAACTGTTTTTT CASMSGQAEKLFF
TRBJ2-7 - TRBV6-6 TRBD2 TGTGCCAGCAGTTTCGGGACTAGGGCCTACGAGCAGTACTTC CASSFGTRAYEQYF
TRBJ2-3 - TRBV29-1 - TGCAGCACCCAAGAGGTAGGAGATACGCAGTATTTT CSTQEVGDTQYF
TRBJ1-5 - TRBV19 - TGTGCCAGTAGTGTAATCGGGGATTACCGGCAGCCCCAGCATTTT CASSVIGDYRQPQHF
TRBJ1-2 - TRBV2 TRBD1 TGTGCCAGCAGTGCTCGAGGCAGGGGGGATGGCTACACCTTC CASSARGRGDGYTF
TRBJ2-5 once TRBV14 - TGTGCCAGCAGCGGGAAGCGGAGGCTAGACCAAGAGACCCAGTACTTC CASSGKRRLDQETQYF
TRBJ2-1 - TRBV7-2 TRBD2 TGTGCCAGCAGCCCCGGACTAGCGGGAGTGATGCAGTTCTTC CASSPGLAGVMQFF
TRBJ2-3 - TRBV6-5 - TGTGCCAGCAGTTACTCTTGGGGGACCACAGATACGCAGTATTTT CASSYSWGTTDTQYF
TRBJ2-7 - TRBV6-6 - TGTGCCAGCAGTTATGCGTCCGGCAGAAACTACGAGCAGTACTTC CASSYASGRNYEQYF
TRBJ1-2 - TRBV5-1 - TGCGCCAGCACGGAAGGCACTTCTAACTATGGCTACACCTTC CASTEGTSNYGYTF
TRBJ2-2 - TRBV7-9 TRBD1 TGTGCCAGCAGCTCCGGACAGGGGGAAAGGGAGCTGTTTTTT CASSSGQGERELFF
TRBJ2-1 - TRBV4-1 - TGCGCCAGCAGGGGGAGCGGCAATGAGCAGTTCTTC CASRGSGNEQFF
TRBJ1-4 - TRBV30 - TGTGCCTGGAGTGTACGGGGCGAAAAACTGTTTTTT CAWSVRGEKLFF
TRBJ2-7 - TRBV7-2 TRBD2 TGTGCCAGCATCCCTTGGCGGGGGGCCTACGAGCAGTACTTC CASIPWRGAYEQYF
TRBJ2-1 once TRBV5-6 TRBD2 TGTGCCAGCAGCTTTGGCCTAGCGGAATACAATGAGCAGTTCTTC CASSFGLAEYNEQFF
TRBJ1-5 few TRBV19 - TGTGCCAGTAGTCTCGCCCAGGGTGGTCAGCCCCAGCATTTT CASSLAQGGQPQHF
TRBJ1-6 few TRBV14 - TGTGCCAGCAGCCAGCGTACGGGCACTGGTAATTCACCCCTCCACTTT CASSQRTGTGNSPLHF
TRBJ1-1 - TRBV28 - TGTGCCAGCAGTTTATCCGGGGGGCAACTGGGGACTGAAGCTTTCTTT CASSLSGGQLGTEAFF
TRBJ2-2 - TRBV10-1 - TGCGCCAGTCAGACAGAAACGAACACCGGGGAGCTGTTTTTT CASQTETNTGELFF
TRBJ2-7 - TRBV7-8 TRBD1 TGTGCCAGCAGCTTAGCGCGGTGGGACAGGGCGACCTACGAGCAGTACTTC CASSLARWDRATYEQYF
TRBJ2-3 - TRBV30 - TGTGCCTGGAGTGGTCCGGGGGATACGCAGTATTTT CAWSGPGDTQYF
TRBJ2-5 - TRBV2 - TGTGCCAGCTCGGGAATGGAGACCCAGTACTTC CASSGMETQYF
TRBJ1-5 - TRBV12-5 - TGTGCTAGTGGTTTGGTAGTCAAGGGGGGGCACTTCCAGCCCCAGCATTTT CASGLVVKGGHFQPQHF
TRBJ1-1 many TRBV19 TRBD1 TGTGCCAGTAGATGGACAGGGCTGAACACTGAAGCTTTCTTT CASRWTGLNTEAFF
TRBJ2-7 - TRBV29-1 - TGCAGCACCGGCAGCTCCTACGAGCAGTACTTC CSTGSSYEQYF
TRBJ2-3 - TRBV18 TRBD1 TGTGCCAGCTCACCATTCGGACAGGGCGCAGATACGCAGTATTTT CASSPFGQGADTQYF
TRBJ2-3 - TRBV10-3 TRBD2 TGTGCCATCAGTGACACCCCGGGACTAGCGGGGGGCTCAGATACGCAGTATTTT CAISDTPGLAGGSDTQYF
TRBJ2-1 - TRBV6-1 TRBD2 TGTGCCAGCAGTGGATTTAGCGGGGGAAACTCCTACAATGAGCAGTTCTTC CASSGFSGGNSYNEQFF
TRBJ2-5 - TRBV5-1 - TGCGCCAGCAGCTTCGGACTAAACCAAGAGACCCAGTACTTC CASSFGLNQETQYF
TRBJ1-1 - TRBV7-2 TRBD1 TGTGCCAGCAGCTCCCCAACGCGGGGGACAGGAAACATGAACACTGAAGCTTTCTTT CASSSPTRGTGNMNTEAFF
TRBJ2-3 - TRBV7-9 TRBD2 TGTGCCAGCAGCTTAGCCAGCGGGGCTGTCACAGATACGCAGTATTTT CASSLASGAVTDTQYF
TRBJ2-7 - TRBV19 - TGTGCCAGTAGTAGGTTCCAATCTTGGGGCGAGCAGTACTTC CASSRFQSWGEQYF
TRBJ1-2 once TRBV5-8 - TGTGCCAGCAGCGTATTTAAATATGGCTACACCTTC CASSVFKYGYTF
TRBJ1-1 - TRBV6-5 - TGTGCCAGCGCTCGGGGGGACGCTGAAGCTTTCTTT CASARGDAEAFF